Sequencing of this T cell receptor (beta chain) was carried out in a study of T cells in Graves' hyperthyroidism and ophthalmopathy. Across the whole study: Blood was drawn when the patient was first diagnosed and still untreated.

Each diagnosis drew on symptoms, thyroxine, TRAb, thyroid ultrasound and orbital computed tomography findings. Regarding this clonotype: Its antigen is still unknown. A read error may explain this, as a much larger clone is one base away.

Amplified TCR beta CDR3 regions came from RNA transcripts. Researchers ran a first-round RT-PCR on the TCR CDR3 using the HTBI primer set. In TCRdb, the multiplex PCR reads were re-called with MiXCR into one record per CDR3 protein. The sample lists roughly 740,000 distinct CDR3 sequences, 16% seen once, with around 8.1% in the top ten. Findings and caveats of the study: Also found in blood were most expanded thyroid clonotypes above 0.001.

In germline, CDR1 is SGHTA, CDR2 FQGNSA. Trimming removed 2 bases from V and 9 bases from J, with 11 bases in between. The CDR3 spans 13 residues. Input material: blood. The rearrangement uses TRBV7-2 and TRBJ1-5, with a possible D match to TRBD1 (5 bases). This receptor was taken from a man younger than 35 with Graves' hyperthyroidism. The CDR3 bases are TGTGCCAGCAGCTTACAGGGTTGGCGGCCCCAGCATTTT. Translated, it gives CASSLQGWRPQHF.